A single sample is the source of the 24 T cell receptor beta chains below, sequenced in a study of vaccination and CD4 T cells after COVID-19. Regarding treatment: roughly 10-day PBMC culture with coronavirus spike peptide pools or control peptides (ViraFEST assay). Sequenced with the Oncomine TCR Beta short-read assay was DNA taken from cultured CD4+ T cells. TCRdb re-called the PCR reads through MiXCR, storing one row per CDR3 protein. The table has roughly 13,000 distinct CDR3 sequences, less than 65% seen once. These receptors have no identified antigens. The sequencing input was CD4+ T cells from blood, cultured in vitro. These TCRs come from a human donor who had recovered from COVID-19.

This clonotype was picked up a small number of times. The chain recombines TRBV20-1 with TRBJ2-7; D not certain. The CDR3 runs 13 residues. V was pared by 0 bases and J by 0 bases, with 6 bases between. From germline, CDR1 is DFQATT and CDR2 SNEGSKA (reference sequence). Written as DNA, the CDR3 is TGCAGTGCTAGAGAAACAGCCTCCTACGAGCAGTACTTC. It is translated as CSARETASYEQYF.

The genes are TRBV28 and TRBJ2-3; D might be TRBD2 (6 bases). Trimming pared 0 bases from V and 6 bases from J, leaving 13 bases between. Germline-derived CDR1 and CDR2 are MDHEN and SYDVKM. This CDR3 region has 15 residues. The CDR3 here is CASSLWAPGEDTQYF. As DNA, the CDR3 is TGTGCCAGCAGTTTATGGGCCCCGGGGGAGGATACGCAGTATTTT.

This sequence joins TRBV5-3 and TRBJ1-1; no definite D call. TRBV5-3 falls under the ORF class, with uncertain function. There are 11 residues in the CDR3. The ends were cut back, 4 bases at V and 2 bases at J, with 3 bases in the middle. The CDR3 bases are TGTGCCAGAAGCCCCAACACTGAAGCTTTCTTT. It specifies CARSPNTEAFF.

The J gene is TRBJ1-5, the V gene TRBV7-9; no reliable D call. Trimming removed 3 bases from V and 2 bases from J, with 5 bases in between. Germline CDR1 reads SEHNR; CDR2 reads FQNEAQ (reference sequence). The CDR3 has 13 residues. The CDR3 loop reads CASSLSGNQPQHF. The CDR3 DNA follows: TGTGCCAGCAGCTTGAGCGGCAATCAGCCCCAGCATTTT. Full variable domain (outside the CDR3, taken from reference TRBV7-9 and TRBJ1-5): DTGVSQNPRHKITKRGQNVTFRCDPISEHNRLYWYRQTLGQGPEFLTYFQNEAQLEKSRLLSDRFSAERPKGSFSTLEIQRTEQGDSAMYLCASSLSGNQPQHFGDGTRLSIL.

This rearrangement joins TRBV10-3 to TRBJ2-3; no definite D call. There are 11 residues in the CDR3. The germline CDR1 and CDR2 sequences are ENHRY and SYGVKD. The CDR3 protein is CATTDRDTQYF. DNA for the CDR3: TGTGCTACGACCGATCGGGATACGCAGTATTTT.

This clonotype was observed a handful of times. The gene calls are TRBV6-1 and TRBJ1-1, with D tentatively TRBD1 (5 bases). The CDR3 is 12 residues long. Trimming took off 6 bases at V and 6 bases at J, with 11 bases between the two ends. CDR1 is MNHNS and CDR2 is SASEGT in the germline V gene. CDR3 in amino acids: CASSEARAEAFF. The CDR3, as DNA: TGTGCCAGCAGCGAGGCCAGGGCTGAAGCTTTCTTT.

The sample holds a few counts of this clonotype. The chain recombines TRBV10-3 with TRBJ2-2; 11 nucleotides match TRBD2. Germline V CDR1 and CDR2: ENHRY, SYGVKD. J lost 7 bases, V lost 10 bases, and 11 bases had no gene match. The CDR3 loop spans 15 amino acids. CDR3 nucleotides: TGTGCCACCATAGCGGGAGGGGGAACGGTCGGGGAGCTGTTTTTT. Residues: CATIAGGGTVGELFF.

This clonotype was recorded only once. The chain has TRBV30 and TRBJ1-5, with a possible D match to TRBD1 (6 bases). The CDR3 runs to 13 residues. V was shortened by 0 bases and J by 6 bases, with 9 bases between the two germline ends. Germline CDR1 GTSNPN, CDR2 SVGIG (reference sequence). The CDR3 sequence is CAWSVGQGQPQHF. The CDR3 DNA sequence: TGTGCCTGGAGTGTGGGACAAGGTCAGCCCCAGCATTTT.

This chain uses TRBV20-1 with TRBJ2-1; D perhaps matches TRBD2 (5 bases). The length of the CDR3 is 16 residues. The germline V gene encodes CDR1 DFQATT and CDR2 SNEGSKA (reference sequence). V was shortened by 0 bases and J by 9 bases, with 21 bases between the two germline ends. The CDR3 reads CSARDKRLGSMVEQFF. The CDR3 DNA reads TGCAGTGCTAGAGATAAACGGTTGGGGAGTATGGTTGAGCAGTTCTTC.

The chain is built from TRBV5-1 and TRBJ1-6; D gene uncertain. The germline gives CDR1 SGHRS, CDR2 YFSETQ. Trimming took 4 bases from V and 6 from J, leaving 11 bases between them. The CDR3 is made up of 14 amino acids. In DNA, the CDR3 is TGCGCCAGCAGCACCGGGCCTCTTAATTCACCCCTCCACTTT. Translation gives CASSTGPLNSPLHF.

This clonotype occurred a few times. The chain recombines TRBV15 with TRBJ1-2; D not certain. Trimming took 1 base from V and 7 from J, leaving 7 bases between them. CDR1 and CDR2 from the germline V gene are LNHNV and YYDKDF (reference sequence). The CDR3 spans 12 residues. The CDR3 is CATSRVAGGYTF. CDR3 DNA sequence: TGTGCCACCAGCAGAGTGGCGGGTGGCTACACCTTC.

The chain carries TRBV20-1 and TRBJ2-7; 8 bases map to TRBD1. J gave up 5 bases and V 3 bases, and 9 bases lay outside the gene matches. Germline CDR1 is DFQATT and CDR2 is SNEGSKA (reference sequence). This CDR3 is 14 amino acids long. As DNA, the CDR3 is TGCAGTGCTAGTGACGACAGGGGAAAAAACGAGCAGTACTTC. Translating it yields CSASDDRGKNEQYF.

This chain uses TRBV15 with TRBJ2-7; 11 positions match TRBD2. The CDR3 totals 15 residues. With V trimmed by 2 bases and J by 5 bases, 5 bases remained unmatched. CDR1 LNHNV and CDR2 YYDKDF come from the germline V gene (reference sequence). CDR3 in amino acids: CATSRTSGSLDEQYF. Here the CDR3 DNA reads TGTGCCACCAGCAGAACTAGCGGGAGTTTGGACGAGCAGTACTTC. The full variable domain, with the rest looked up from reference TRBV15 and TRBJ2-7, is DAMVIQNPRYQVTQFGKPVTLSCSQTLNHNVMYWYQQKSSQAPKLLFHYYDKDFNNEADTPDNFQSRRPNTSFCFLDIRSPGLGDTAMYLCATSRTSGSLDEQYFGPGTRLTVT.

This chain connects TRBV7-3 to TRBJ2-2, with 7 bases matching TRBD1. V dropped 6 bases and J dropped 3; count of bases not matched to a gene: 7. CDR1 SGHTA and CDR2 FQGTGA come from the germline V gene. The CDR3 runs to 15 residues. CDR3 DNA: TGTGCCAGCAGGGGAGCCGGGACAGACACCGGGGAGCTGTTTTTT. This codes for CASRGAGTDTGELFF.

The CDR3 protein is CASSYAGGFTGELFF. In nucleotides, the CDR3 is TGTGCCAGCAGTTATGCGGGAGGTTTCACCGGGGAGCTGTTTTTT. V gene TRBV25-1 combines with J gene TRBJ2-2; 8 bases map to TRBD2. From germline, CDR1 is MGHDK and CDR2 SYGVNS. V lost 5 bases, J lost 4 bases, and 6 bases stayed unmatched. The CDR3 runs 15 residues.

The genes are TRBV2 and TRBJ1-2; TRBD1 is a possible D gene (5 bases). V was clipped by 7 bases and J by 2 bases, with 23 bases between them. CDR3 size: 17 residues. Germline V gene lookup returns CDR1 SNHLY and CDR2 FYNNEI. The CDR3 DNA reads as TGTGCCAGCATCGGAGTGGCTTTCCGGGAGGGGAACTATGGCTACACCTTC. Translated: CASIGVAFREGNYGYTF.

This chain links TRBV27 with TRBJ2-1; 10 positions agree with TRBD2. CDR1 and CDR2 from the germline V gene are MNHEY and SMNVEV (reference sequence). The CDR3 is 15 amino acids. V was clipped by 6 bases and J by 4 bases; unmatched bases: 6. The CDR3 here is CASREASGGYNEQFF. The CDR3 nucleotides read TGTGCCAGCAGAGAGGCTAGCGGGGGATACAATGAGCAGTTCTTC.

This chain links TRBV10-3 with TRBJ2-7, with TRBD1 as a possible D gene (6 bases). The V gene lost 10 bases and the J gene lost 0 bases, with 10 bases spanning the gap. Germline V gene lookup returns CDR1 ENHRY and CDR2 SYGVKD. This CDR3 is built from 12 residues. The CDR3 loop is CATTQGSYEQYF. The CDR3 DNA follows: TGTGCCACCACACAGGGCTCCTACGAGCAGTACTTC.

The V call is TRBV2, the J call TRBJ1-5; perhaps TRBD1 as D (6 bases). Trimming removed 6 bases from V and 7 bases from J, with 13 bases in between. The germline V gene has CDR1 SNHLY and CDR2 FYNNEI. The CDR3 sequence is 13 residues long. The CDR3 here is CASRTWTDQPQHF. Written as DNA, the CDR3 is TGTGCCAGCAGAACCTGGACAGACCAGCCCCAGCATTTT.

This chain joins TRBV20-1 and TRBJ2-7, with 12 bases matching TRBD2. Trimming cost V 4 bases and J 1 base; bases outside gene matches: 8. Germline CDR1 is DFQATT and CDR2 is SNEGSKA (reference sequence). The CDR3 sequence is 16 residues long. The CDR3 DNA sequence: TGCAGTGCTAAGACTAGCGGGAGAGCGGGGTCCTACGAGCAGTACTTC. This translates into CSAKTSGRAGSYEQYF.

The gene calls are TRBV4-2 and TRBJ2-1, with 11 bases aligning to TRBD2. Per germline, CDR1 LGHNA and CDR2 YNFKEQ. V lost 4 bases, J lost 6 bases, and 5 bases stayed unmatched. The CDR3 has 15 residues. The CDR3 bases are TGTGCCAGCAGCCCTAGCGGGAGGACGGCCAATGAGCAGTTCTTC. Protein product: CASSPSGRTANEQFF.

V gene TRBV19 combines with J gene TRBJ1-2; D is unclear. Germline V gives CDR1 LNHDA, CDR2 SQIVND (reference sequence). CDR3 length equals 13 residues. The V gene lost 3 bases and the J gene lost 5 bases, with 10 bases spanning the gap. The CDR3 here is CASSMVDGYGYTF. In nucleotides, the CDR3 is TGTGCCAGTAGTATGGTGGACGGATATGGCTACACCTTC.

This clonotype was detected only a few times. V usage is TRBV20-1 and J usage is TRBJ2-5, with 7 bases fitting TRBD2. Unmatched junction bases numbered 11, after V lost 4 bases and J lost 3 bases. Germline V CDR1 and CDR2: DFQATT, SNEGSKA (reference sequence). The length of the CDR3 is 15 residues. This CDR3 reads CSAKTGGWLKETQYF. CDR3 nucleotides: TGCAGTGCTAAAACGGGAGGATGGCTAAAAGAGACCCAGTACTTC.

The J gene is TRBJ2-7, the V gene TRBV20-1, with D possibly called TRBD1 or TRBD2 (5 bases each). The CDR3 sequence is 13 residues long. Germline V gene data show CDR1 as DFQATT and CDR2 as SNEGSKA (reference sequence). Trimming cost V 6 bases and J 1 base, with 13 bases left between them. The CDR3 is CSAGPGRSYEQYF. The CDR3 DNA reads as TGCAGTGCGGGCCCGGGACGGTCCTACGAGCAGTACTTC.